These T cell receptor beta chains were read from a single sample in a study of blood T cell repertoires in COVID-19. Profiled with immunoSEQ multiplex PCR; TCRdb holds only in-frame clones, not every one. The sample records some 360,000 clones, about 87% being singletons. Sequencing input: peripheral blood. The receptor set was obtained from a woman between 55 and 75 years old with COVID-19, enrolled during active disease. Both conserved end residues are part of each CDR3. The order of the fields is clone size, V gene, CDR3 length, J gene, D gene, CDR3 protein, CDR3 DNA. A D gene is named only where the DNA matches it firmly. Size is omitted from some rows. Given values are once, few, many or a class for expanded clones.

.	TRBV5-8	16	TRBJ2-5	TRBD1	CASSFSGTGGEETQYF	TGTGCCAGCAGCTTCTCCGGGACAGGGGGCGAGGAGACCCAGTACTTC
.	TRBV2	16	TRBJ2-1	.	CASSHLRGGSYNEQFF	TGTGCCAGCAGCCACTTGAGGGGAGGTTCCTACAATGAGCAGTTCTTC
once	TRBV24-1	15	TRBJ2-2	.	CATRGGADPTGELFF	TGTGCCACCAGGGGGGGGGCAGACCCCACCGGGGAGCTGTTTTTT
.	TRBV7-9	12	TRBJ1-4	TRBD1	CASSKLIPGQWF	TGTGCCAGCAGTAAACTTATACCGGGACAGTGGTTT
.	TRBV5-4	14	TRBJ2-2	.	CASSPGGLSVELFF	TGTGCCAGCAGCCCGGGGGGCCTTTCGGTGGAGCTGTTTTTT
.	TRBV2	15	TRBJ2-5	TRBD2	CASSRLAGNQETQYF	TGTGCCAGCAGTCGACTAGCGGGGAACCAAGAGACCCAGTACTTC
.	TRBV11-2	14	TRBJ2-7	.	CASSLGLNSYEQYF	TGTGCCAGCAGCTTAGGACTCAACTCCTACGAGCAGTACTTC
.	TRBV4-1	13	TRBJ1-5	.	CASSHPSGPPQHF	TGCGCCAGCAGCCACCCGTCTGGCCCGCCCCAGCATTTT
.	TRBV11-2	16	TRBJ2-1	TRBD2	CASSPRALAVYNEQFF	TGTGCCAGCAGCCCCCGGGCCCTAGCGGTTTACAATGAGCAGTTCTTC
once	TRBV5-6	16	TRBJ1-4	.	CASSQRPPFYYEKLFF	TGTGCCAGCAGCCAACGCCCGCCGTTCTATTATGAAAAACTGTTTTTT
.	TRBV12-5	16	TRBJ1-4	.	CASGLAPGATNEKLFF	TGTGCTAGTGGTTTGGCCCCAGGGGCAACTAATGAAAAACTGTTTTTT
once	TRBV2	13	TRBJ1-2	.	CASSANSNYGYTF	TGTGCCAGCTCTGCCAACTCTAACTATGGCTACACCTTC
.	TRBV5-1	15	TRBJ2-3	TRBD1	CASSFIGQGADTQYF	TGCGCCAGCAGCTTTATCGGCCAGGGGGCAGATACGCAGTATTTT
.	TRBV25-1	15	TRBJ2-5	TRBD1	CASSRLDRAQETQYF	TGTGCCAGCAGTAGACTGGACAGGGCCCAAGAGACCCAGTACTTC
.	TRBV7-9	15	TRBJ2-3	.	CASSTTGHGSDTQYF	TGTGCCAGCAGCACTACAGGGCACGGCTCAGATACGCAGTATTTT
.	TRBV18	16	TRBJ2-3	TRBD2	CASSPFRGGTTDTQYF	TGTGCCAGCTCACCATTTCGCGGGGGGACCACAGATACGCAGTATTTT
.	TRBV5-6	15	TRBJ1-4	.	CASSFGRSTNEKLFF	TGTGCCAGCAGCTTTGGTAGATCAACTAATGAAAAACTGTTTTTT
.	TRBV5-1	14	TRBJ1-2	.	CASGPGVANYGYTF	TGCGCCAGCGGACCGGGGGTAGCTAACTATGGCTACACCTTC
.	TRBV5-1	15	TRBJ2-7	TRBD1	CASSDGDRATYEQYF	TGCGCCAGCAGCGACGGGGACAGGGCGACCTACGAGCAGTACTTC
.	TRBV6-1	14	TRBJ1-2	.	CASSEGGGVGGYTF	TGTGCCAGCAGTGAGGGTGGAGGGGTCGGTGGCTACACCTTC
.	TRBV9	15	TRBJ2-1	TRBD1	CASSVGGGRYNEQFF	TGTGCCAGCAGCGTAGGAGGGGGCCGGTACAATGAGCAGTTCTTC
.	TRBV4-2	16	TRBJ2-3	.	CASSQGTNRGTDTQYF	TGTGCCAGCAGCCAAGGGACTAACCGAGGCACAGATACGCAGTATTTT
.	TRBV11-1	14	TRBJ2-1	.	CASSLDSSYNEQFF	TGTGCCAGCAGCTTAGACAGCTCCTACAATGAGCAGTTCTTC
.	TRBV29-1	11	TRBJ1-1	.	CSIGQNTEAFF	TGCAGCATCGGACAGAACACTGAAGCTTTCTTT
.	TRBV4-1	16	TRBJ2-5	.	CASSPGLMIPTETQYF	TGCGCCAGCAGCCCCGGACTGATGATCCCCACGGAGACCCAGTACTTC
once	TRBV20-1	13	TRBJ2-5	TRBD2	CSASGGGQETQYF	TGCAGTGCTAGTGGGGGGGGTCAGGAGACCCAGTACTTC
.	TRBV5-4	12	TRBJ1-4	.	CASSLSGEKLFF	TGTGCCAGCAGCTTGAGCGGTGAAAAACTGTTTTTT
.	TRBV5-1	16	TRBJ2-2	TRBD1	CASSYRTGVNTGELFF	TGCGCCAGCAGCTACCGGACAGGGGTGAACACCGGGGAGCTGTTTTTT
.	TRBV20-1	11	TRBJ2-5	.	CSASGRETQYF	TGCAGTGCTAGTGGCAGAGAGACCCAGTACTTC
.	TRBV15	17	TRBJ1-5	.	CATSSQPGFNSNQPQHF	TGTGCCACCAGCAGTCAACCAGGGTTTAATAGCAATCAGCCCCAGCATTTT
.	TRBV5-1	14	TRBJ1-5	TRBD1	CASSAGQGDQPQHF	TGCGCCAGCAGCGCGGGACAGGGGGATCAGCCCCAGCATTTT
once	TRBV5-1	15	TRBJ1-1	TRBD1	CASSSTTPGGSEAFF	TGCGCCAGCAGCTCTACAACCCCAGGGGGATCTGAAGCTTTCTTT
.	TRBV2	12	TRBJ2-3	.	CASGYITDTQYF	TGTGCCAGCGGTTACATCACAGATACGCAGTATTTT
many	TRBV3-1/TRBV3-2	21	TRBJ2-5	.	CASSQDMSPAGFRGLKETQYF	TGTGCCAGCAGCCAAGATATGTCTCCGGCCGGCTTTAGAGGTCTAAAAGAGACCCAGTACTTC
.	TRBV30	13	TRBJ1-2	.	CAWSLQDYYGYTF	TGTGCCTGGAGCCTACAGGATTACTATGGCTACACCTTC
.	TRBV19	19	TRBJ2-2	TRBD1	CASSIRQGALMANTGELFF	TGTGCCAGTAGTATCCGACAGGGGGCGTTGATGGCGAACACCGGGGAGCTGTTTTTT
.	TRBV29-1	14	TRBJ1-1	TRBD1	CSVEPGQGTTEAFF	TGCAGCGTTGAACCGGGACAGGGGACCACTGAAGCTTTCTTT
.	TRBV5-4	13	TRBJ2-5	TRBD1	CATTGQNQETQYF	TGTGCCACGACGGGACAGAACCAAGAGACCCAGTACTTC
.	TRBV19	14	TRBJ2-7	TRBD1	CASSTPRGLGEQYF	TGTGCCAGTAGTACCCCCAGGGGGCTAGGGGAGCAGTACTTC
.	TRBV7-8	15	TRBJ2-7	TRBD2	CASSLPGLRLDEQYF	TGTGCCAGCAGCTTACCGGGACTAAGGTTGGACGAGCAGTACTTC
.	TRBV10-1	17	TRBJ2-5	TRBD1	CASIAGRDRKYQETQYF	TGCGCCAGCATTGCTGGCCGGGACAGAAAATACCAAGAGACCCAGTACTTC
.	TRBV5-1	15	TRBJ1-1	TRBD1	CASSLSGTGNTEAFF	TGCGCCAGCAGCTTGTCTGGGACAGGGAACACTGAAGCTTTCTTT
.	TRBV28	17	TRBJ2-3	.	CASRRRLSSDFTDTQYF	TGTGCCAGCAGAAGAAGGTTATCTAGCGACTTCACAGATACGCAGTATTTT
.	TRBV3-1/TRBV3-2	16	TRBJ1-1	TRBD1	CASSLYWTGESTEAFF	TGTGCCAGCAGTCTCTATTGGACAGGGGAGAGCACTGAAGCTTTCTTT
.	TRBV3-1/TRBV3-2	15	TRBJ1-1	.	CASSPFVDLNTEAFF	TGTGCCAGCAGCCCATTCGTGGACTTGAACACTGAAGCTTTCTTT
.	TRBV27	13	TRBJ1-2	.	CASSPSGNYGYTF	TGTGCCAGCAGTCCCTCAGGGAATTATGGCTACACCTTC
few	TRBV7-7	14	TRBJ2-5	.	CASSRQPSGETQYF	TGTGCCAGCAGCCGGCAGCCGTCGGGAGAGACCCAGTACTTC
.	TRBV3-1/TRBV3-2	14	TRBJ2-1	TRBD1	CASSQTGGSYEQFF	TGTGCCAGCAGCCAGACAGGGGGTTCGTATGAGCAGTTCTTC
.	TRBV19	14	TRBJ2-1	.	CASSGTRSYNEQFF	TGTGCCAGTAGCGGGACTCGGTCCTACAATGAGCAGTTCTTC
.	TRBV7-2	14	TRBJ2-1	TRBD1	CASSPWTGQNEQFF	TGTGCCAGCAGCCCCTGGACAGGGCAGAATGAGCAGTTCTTC
.	TRBV28	14	TRBJ2-5	TRBD2	CASMGLLLWETQYF	TGTGCCAGCATGGGACTACTTCTCTGGGAGACCCAGTACTTC
.	TRBV5-1	14	TRBJ2-2	.	CASSFAGITGELFF	TGCGCCAGCAGCTTCGCAGGGATCACCGGGGAGCTGTTTTTT
.	TRBV19	15	TRBJ1-5	.	CASSIQNRPNQPQHF	TGTGCCAGTAGTATTCAGAACAGGCCCAATCAGCCCCAGCATTTT
.	TRBV5-8	14	TRBJ2-4	.	CASSLHRAKNIQYF	TGTGCCAGCAGCTTGCACAGAGCCAAAAACATTCAGTACTTC
.	TRBV28	13	TRBJ1-1	.	CASSLSRPLPAFF	TGTGCCAGCAGTTTGTCTAGGCCCCTCCCGGCTTTCTTT
.	TRBV18	14	TRBJ1-4	.	CASSPNRNLEKLFF	TGTGCCAGCTCACCAAACAGGAACCTTGAAAAACTGTTTTTT
.	TRBV9	16	TRBJ2-1	TRBD2	CASSVAGLAGYNEQFF	TGTGCCAGCAGCGTCGCGGGACTAGCGGGGTACAATGAGCAGTTCTTC
once	TRBV6-6	13	TRBJ1-2	TRBD1	CASRPDRASGYTF	TGTGCCAGCAGGCCGGACAGGGCTTCTGGCTACACCTTC
once	TRBV10-1	14	TRBJ1-5	.	CASSESGNNQPQHF	TGCGCCAGCAGTGAGTCCGGGAACAATCAGCCCCAGCATTTT